This record looks at one T cell receptor (beta chain) sequence and its context. The germline V and J ends were trimmed by 1 base and 1 base, with 7 bases remaining between them. The CDR3 consists of 14 residues. The germline V gene encodes CDR1 LNHDA and CDR2 SQIVND (reference sequence). This record comes from a study of T cell responses to AZD1222 COVID-19 vaccine. Profiling relied on immunoSEQ multiplex PCR, and the TCRdb table lists in-frame clones only, not all of them. The data contain approximately 110,000 clones, around nine tenths of them singletons. The source was peripheral blood, collected on day 0 of AZD1222 vaccination. The rearrangement joins TRBV19 to TRBJ1-1, with a weak D call TRBD1 (5 bases). The clonotype was recovered from an adult in good health. The CDR3 sequence is CASSIVGGNTEAFF. CDR3 nucleotides: TGTGCCAGTAGTATAGTTGGGGGGAACACTGAAGCTTTCTTT.